What follows is one TCR beta chain and its context. A far larger clone is only one base removed, so a read error is likely. This specimen comes from a study of low-dose radiotherapy and immunotherapy resistance in tumors. Whole-study context: Cohort 1 was treated with 0.5 Gy per fraction at 2-week intervals, amounting to 6.5 Gy overall. Dosing of intravenous cyclophosphamide at 200 mg/m2 occurred every two weeks and took place one day prior to radiation and immunotherapy.

Time point denoted: before trial treatment. Donors received nivolumab, ipilimumab, aspirin, low-dose cyclophosphamide and low-dose radiotherapy. CDR3 length: 16 amino acids. The germline CDR1 and CDR2 sequences are SGHNT and YENEEA. Alpha- and beta-chain coverage of first-strand cDNA came from TRAV- and TRBV-specific primers. A constant-region primer paired with the V-primer adapter amplified TCRs over approximately 18 PCR cycles. In TCRdb, the reads were re-called with MiXCR into one record per CDR3 protein. Found here are around 90,000 distinct CDR3 sequences, 18% of them singletons; the top ten hold 4.5% to 7.5%.

The chain recombines TRBV11-3 with TRBJ2-7; D unclear. This sequence originates from a male donor with prostate cancer. The material sequenced was PBMCs, taken before treatment. In nucleotides, the CDR3 is TGTACCAGCAGCCACGGCCACTTTGTCACCTCCTACGAGCAGTACTTC. Amino acids: CTSSHGHFVTSYEQYF.